Shown below are 28 T cell receptor beta chains from a single sample sequenced in a study of cytomegalovirus exposure and HLA in healthy donors. PCR used 60 Vbeta primers and 13 Jbeta primers. Libraries were prepared by immunoSEQ multiplex PCR; TCRdb keeps only in-frame clonotypes and omits some of them. This sample has fewer than 100,000 clones, with around four fifths found just once. The source material was PBMCs. Source of these receptors: a male donor in good health and CMV-seropositive.

This rearrangement joins TRBV11-2 to TRBJ1-1, with a tentative D call TRBD1 (6 bases). Germline CDR1 and CDR2: SGHAT and FQNNGV. This CDR3 is built from 15 residues. Trimming removed 4 bases at V and 1 base at J, with 13 bases between. CDR3 in amino acids: CASSSYRDGNTEAFF. In DNA, the CDR3 is TGTGCCAGCAGCTCCTACAGGGATGGGAACACTGAAGCTTTCTTT.

This clone was counted only a few times. V usage is TRBV14 and J usage is TRBJ2-7; TRBD1 matches at 7 bases. This CDR3 contains 12 residues. Germline V gene data show CDR1 as SGHDN and CDR2 as FVKESK. The V and J ends lost 4 bases and 9 bases, in that order; junction bases with no gene match: 6. The DNA for the CDR3 is TGTGCCAGCAGCCTGGGACAGAGCACGCAGTACTTC. Residues: CASSLGQSTQYF.

V gene TRBV19 combines with J gene TRBJ2-3; 11 nucleotides align to TRBD2. Germline V gives CDR1 LNHDA, CDR2 SQIVND (reference sequence). J gave up 5 bases and V 3 bases, and 4 bases lay outside the gene matches. There are 15 residues in the CDR3. The CDR3 here is CASSIRSGGVDTQYF. As DNA, the CDR3 is TGTGCCAGTAGTATTCGTAGCGGGGGGGTAGATACGCAGTATTTT.

The rearrangement joins TRBV7-9 to TRBJ1-5; D is unclear. V was pared by 4 bases and J by 0 bases, with 7 bases between. CDR1 and CDR2 (germline): SEHNR, FQNEAQ (reference sequence). This CDR3 has 14 amino acids. This chain's CDR3 is CASSSVVSNQPQHF. In DNA, the CDR3 is TGTGCCAGCAGCTCGGTGGTTAGCAATCAGCCCCAGCATTTT.

A note on this clone: The junction shows a germline mismatch at one end, possibly a read error. V is TRBV28 and J is TRBJ2-3; 7 nucleotides match TRBD2. The germline gives CDR1 MDHEN, CDR2 SYDVKM. The CDR3 loop spans 14 amino acids. The CDR3 reads CTSSLGAGVDTQYF. In DNA form, the CDR3 reads TGTACCAGCAGTTTAGGGGCGGGGGTGGATACGCAGTATTTT.

This clone was recorded a few times. The CDR3 region is CASSLSPYGYTF. DNA for the CDR3: TGTGCCAGCAGTTTAAGCCCCTATGGCTACACCTTC. V is TRBV28 and J is TRBJ1-2, with D uncertain. Trimming left V 2 bases short and J 4 bases short, with 5 bases between. The CDR3 is made up of 12 amino acids. Germline CDR1 and CDR2: MDHEN and SYDVKM.

The rearrangement links TRBV7-6 to TRBJ2-2; TRBD1 aligns across 8 bases. This CDR3 region has 15 residues. V gave up 5 bases and J gave up 6 bases; unmatched junction bases: 8. The germline V gene has CDR1 SGHVS and CDR2 FNYEAQ. The CDR3 DNA is TGTGCCAGCAGCCAGGGGGCAGGCCCGCCCGGGGAGCTGTTTTTT. This encodes CASSQGAGPPGELFF.

For this clone: Distinct nucleotide sequences in the sample also encode this CDR3. The chain combines TRBV5-4 with TRBJ2-7; no clear D gene. The length of the CDR3 is 13 residues. The germline gives CDR1 SGHNT, CDR2 YYREEE (reference sequence). V lost 4 bases, J lost 1 base, and 9 bases lay in between. The CDR3: CASSPAQSYEQYF. The CDR3 DNA sequence: TGTGCCAGCAGCCCCGCCCAGTCCTACGAGCAGTACTTC.

V is TRBV2 and J is TRBJ2-3, with 7 nucleotides matching TRBD2. The trim removed 8 bases at V and 8 bases at J, leaving 16 bases unmatched. CDR3 length: 15 residues. Looked up from germline, CDR1 is SNHLY and CDR2 is FYNNEI. This CDR3 is CASPGRRREPATQYF. Written as DNA, the CDR3 is TGTGCCAGCCCCGGACGACGGCGGGAGCCGGCTACGCAGTATTTT.

The J gene is TRBJ2-1, the V gene TRBV19; tentative D call: TRBD2 (5 bases). The CDR3 loop spans 15 amino acids. Trimming cost V 8 bases and J 4 bases, with 18 bases left between them. Germline assignment: CDR1 LNHDA and CDR2 SQIVND (reference sequence). CDR3 DNA: TGTGCCAGTGGAAAAGGACTCACCCAATACAATGAGCAGTTCTTC. This codes for CASGKGLTQYNEQFF.

The CDR3 bases are TGCGCCAGCAGCCGACAGGATTCCTACAATGAGCAGTTCTTC. Its translation is CASSRQDSYNEQFF. The chain employs TRBV5-1 and TRBJ2-1, with D perhaps TRBD1 (6 bases). Trimming stripped 4 bases from V and 1 base from J, with 9 bases between. Germline V gene lookup returns CDR1 SGHRS and CDR2 YFSETQ. This CDR3 has 14 residues.

A note on this clone: A junction end diverges from the germline sequence, so it may reflect a read error. The chain recombines TRBV2 with TRBJ1-2; 11 positions agree with TRBD1. CDR3 length: 16 amino acids. Germline values: CDR1 SNHLY, CDR2 FYNNEI. This CDR3 reads CASSEVPGQGVYGYTF. In DNA form, the CDR3 reads TGTGCCAGCAGCGAAGTACCGGGACAGGGGGTCTATGGCTACACCTTC. Supplemented by reference TRBV2 and TRBJ1-2, the full variable domain reads EPEVTQTPSHQVTQMGQEVILRCVPISNHLYFYWYRQILGQKVEFLVSFYNNEISEKSEIFDDQFSVERPDGSNFTLKIRSTKLEDSAMYFCASSEVPGQGVYGYTFGSGTRLTVV.

The chain recombines TRBV7-9 with TRBJ2-1, with D perhaps TRBD2 (7 bases). Per germline, CDR1 SEHNR and CDR2 FQNEAQ (reference sequence). The CDR3 has 15 amino acids. Trimming took off 1 base at V and 2 bases at J, with 9 bases between the two ends. The CDR3: CASSLGGGAYNEQFF. CDR3 coding DNA: TGTGCCAGCAGCTTAGGAGGGGGGGCCTACAATGAGCAGTTCTTC.

The rearrangement links TRBV5-1 to TRBJ2-3; possible D gene TRBD1, 5 bases. V gave up 4 bases and J gave up 2 bases, with 17 bases separating them. The CDR3 is made up of 16 amino acids. Germline V lookup: CDR1 SGHRS, CDR2 YFSETQ. The CDR3 region is CASSPWGPTPTDTQYF. The CDR3 DNA is TGCGCCAGCAGCCCGTGGGGCCCTACTCCCACAGATACGCAGTATTTT.

This clone has only a few counts. The V call is TRBV4-1, the J call TRBJ2-7; TRBD2 matches at 16 bases. With V trimmed by 9 bases and J by 4 bases, 15 bases remained unmatched. The CDR3 sequence is 18 residues long. Germline V lookup: CDR1 MGHRA, CDR2 YSYEKL. In DNA form, the CDR3 reads TGCGCCAGTAAGCCGGGACTAGCGGGAGGGCCGGGTCATTACGAGCAGTACTTC. Translation gives CASKPGLAGGPGHYEQYF.

The chain recombines TRBV5-4 with TRBJ2-3, with 9 bases aligning to TRBD1. The CDR3 has 15 residues. J gave up 0 bases and V 6 bases, and 5 bases lay outside the gene matches. Germline CDR1 SGHNT, CDR2 YYREEE (reference sequence). CDR3 region: CASTGQGSSTDTQYF. DNA of the CDR3: TGTGCCAGCACCGGACAGGGGTCTAGCACAGATACGCAGTATTTT.

V gene TRBV19 combines with J gene TRBJ1-1; D perhaps matches TRBD1 (6 bases). The V gene's germline CDR1 is LNHDA and CDR2 SQIVND (reference sequence). The CDR3 contains 13 residues. Trimming left V 0 bases short and J 8 bases short, with 10 bases between. CDR3 nucleotide sequence: TGTGCCAGTAGTATAGATCTCGGGACAGAAGCTTTCTTT. Its translation: CASSIDLGTEAFF.

The V gene is TRBV19, the J gene TRBJ1-4; possibly TRBD1 for D (5 bases). Trimming left V 4 bases short and J 8 bases short, with 14 bases between. The CDR3 length is 14 residues. The V gene's germline CDR1 is LNHDA and CDR2 SQIVND (reference sequence). The CDR3 bases are TGTGCCAGTAGTAAGGACCCCGGGGGGGAAAAACTGTTTTTT. It is translated as CASSKDPGGEKLFF.

The rearrangement uses TRBV28 and TRBJ1-2, with D possibly matching TRBD1 (6 bases). Trimming shortened V by 8 bases and J by 2 bases, and 12 bases separated the two germline ends. This CDR3 is 13 amino acids long. Germline CDR1 and CDR2: MDHEN and SYDVKM. CDR3 in amino acids: CASSIRGNYGYTF. CDR3 DNA sequence: TGTGCCAGCTCAATCAGGGGAAACTATGGCTACACCTTC.

This chain uses TRBV9 with TRBJ2-5; a weak D match, TRBD2 (5 bases). The CDR3 loop spans 15 amino acids. Germline CDR1 is SGDLS and CDR2 is YYNGEE. The germline V and J ends were trimmed by 3 bases and 2 bases, with 14 bases remaining between them. The CDR3 here is CASSGGGRGQETQYF. CDR3 nucleotides: TGTGCCAGCAGCGGTGGAGGACGGGGACAAGAGACCCAGTACTTC.

V and J are TRBV5-1 and TRBJ2-1; 11 positions agree with TRBD2. CDR1 and CDR2 (germline): SGHRS, YFSETQ. J lost 5 bases, V lost 4 bases, and 8 bases had no gene match. The CDR3 consists of 16 residues. This CDR3 reads CASSAGTSGVNNEQFF. CDR3 DNA: TGCGCCAGCAGCGCTGGGACTAGCGGCGTTAACAATGAGCAGTTCTTC. Full variable domain (remainder filled in from reference TRBV5-1 and TRBJ2-1): KAGVTQTPRYLIKTRGQQVTLSCSPISGHRSVSWYQQTPGQGLQFLFEYFSETQRNKGNFPGRFSGRQFSNSRSEMNVSTLELGDSALYLCASSAGTSGVNNEQFFGPGTRLTVL.

This chain connects TRBV19 to TRBJ2-2, with D unresolved. The CDR3 is 13 residues long. V was cut by 2 bases and J by 1 base, with 2 bases left in between. Per germline, CDR1 LNHDA and CDR2 SQIVND (reference sequence). The CDR3 DNA is TGTGCCAGTAGTATACAGAACACCGGGGAGCTGTTTTTT. It specifies CASSIQNTGELFF.

The gene calls are TRBV6-6 and TRBJ2-7; 10 nucleotides agree with TRBD2. After removal of 4 bases from V and 4 bases from J, the junction contained 7 bases not matched to a gene. The V gene's germline CDR1 is MNHNY and CDR2 SVGAGI (reference sequence). This CDR3 has 15 residues. For the CDR3, the DNA is TGTGCCAGCAGTTGGATGGCTAGCGGGAGTTACGAGCAGTACTTC. This encodes CASSWMASGSYEQYF.

The chain combines TRBV27 with TRBJ1-5; possibly TRBD1 for D (5 bases). From germline, CDR1 is MNHEY and CDR2 SMNVEV (reference sequence). This CDR3 spans 15 amino acids. V shed 3 bases and J shed 3 bases, with 12 bases lying between them. CDR3 protein: CASSFEAGYNQPQHF. CDR3 DNA sequence: TGTGCCAGCAGTTTCGAAGCAGGGTACAATCAGCCCCAGCATTTT.

This chain uses TRBV18 with TRBJ2-7, with a tentative D call TRBD1 (5 bases). This CDR3 comprises 13 residues. Germline CDR1 KGHSH, CDR2 LQKENI. V was shortened by 4 bases and J by 5 bases, with 12 bases between the two germline ends. The CDR3 sequence: CASSQTAPNEQYF. The CDR3 nucleotides are TGTGCCAGCTCACAGACAGCTCCTAACGAGCAGTACTTC.

The chain combines TRBV18 with TRBJ2-5, with a possible D match to TRBD1 (6 bases). V lost 3 bases, J lost 5 bases, and 16 bases lay in between. The CDR3 sequence is 15 residues long. The germline gives CDR1 KGHSH, CDR2 LQKENI. CDR3: CASSPRQVAGETQYF. In nucleotides, the CDR3 is TGTGCCAGCTCACCGAGACAGGTGGCAGGGGAGACCCAGTACTTC.

The V call is TRBV7-8, the J call TRBJ2-1; TRBD2 might be the D (5 bases). Trimming left V 5 bases short and J 0 bases short, with 8 bases between. The CDR3 runs 14 residues. The germline gives CDR1 SGHVS, CDR2 FQNEAQ. DNA for the CDR3: TGTGCCAGCAGCCCTCGGGACTCCTACAATGAGCAGTTCTTC. Translated, it gives CASSPRDSYNEQFF.

CDR3 in amino acids: CASSLTPDSYYGYTF. CDR3 DNA: TGTGCCAGCAGTCTAACCCCGGACAGCTACTATGGCTACACCTTC. J is TRBJ1-2 and V is TRBV14; a weak D match, TRBD1 (6 bases). Trimming pared 6 bases from V and 3 bases from J, leaving 17 bases between. The length of the CDR3 is 15 residues. Germline CDR1 reads SGHDN; CDR2 reads FVKESK.